This T cell receptor beta chain was documented in a study of cytomegalovirus exposure and HLA in healthy donors. This clone was counted a single time. PCR primers comprised 60 Vbeta and 13 Jbeta primers. The repertoire was sequenced with immunoSEQ multiplex PCR; TCRdb's copy has only in-frame clones and lacks some. The sample lists about 98,000 clones; around 70% were seen once. V was clipped by 4 bases and J by 2 bases; unmatched bases: 5. Germline CDR1 is SGHDN and CDR2 is FVKESK. There are 15 residues in the CDR3. The rearrangement joins TRBV14 to TRBJ1-2; the match to TRBD1 covers 9 bases. Specimen: PBMCs. This clonotype was sampled from a female donor in good health and CMV-seronegative. CDR3 loop: CASSPWDRENYGYTF. DNA for the CDR3: TGTGCCAGCAGCCCTTGGGACAGGGAAAACTATGGCTACACCTTC.